A selection of T cell receptor beta chains follows, all from one sample in a study of CD8+CD57+ T cells in acquired aplastic anemia. TCRdb used MiXCR to reprocess the reads, holding one entry per CDR3 protein. The profile covers some 290,000 distinct CDR3 sequences, with around 60% appearing a single time and 7.5% to 9% taken by the ten largest. The specimen was sorted CD4+, CD8+, or CD8+CD57+ T cells (not recorded which) from PBMCs. All receptors come from a human donor with severe aplastic anemia or a healthy control (not recorded which). Both conserved end residues are part of each CDR3. D genes are given only for firm matches. Part of the rows lack a size; the others show once, few, many or a class for expanded clones.

J: TRBJ1-1
size: -
D: -
V: TRBV6-5
CDR3: CASSYSETPIKPFF
DNA: TGTGCCAGCAGTTACTCAGAGACACCTATCAAGCCTTTCTTT

J: TRBJ2-7
size: once
D: -
V: TRBV20-1
CDR3: CSAYPGASSIEQYF
DNA: TGCAGTGCTTATCCAGGGGCAAGCTCAATAGAGCAGTACTTC

J: TRBJ2-1
size: -
D: TRBD1
V: TRBV24-1
CDR3: CATSDYGTGVNNEQFF
DNA: TGTGCCACCAGTGATTACGGGACAGGGGTTAACAATGAGCAGTTCTTC

J: TRBJ2-1
size: many
D: TRBD1
V: TRBV5-1
CDR3: CASSLRTGGTAEQFF
DNA: TGCGCCAGCAGCTTAAGGACAGGGGGAACTGCTGAGCAGTTCTTC

J: TRBJ1-4
size: -
D: TRBD1
V: TRBV7-3
CDR3: CASSLGDRGLGEKLFF
DNA: TGTGCCAGCAGCTTAGGGGACAGGGGATTGGGTGAAAAACTGTTTTTT

J: TRBJ2-3
size: -
D: TRBD2
V: TRBV5-1
CDR3: CASSRRPSGGVEADTQYF
DNA: TGCGCCAGCAGCCGGAGGCCTAGCGGGGGGGTTGAAGCAGATACGCAGTATTTT

J: TRBJ1-2
size: -
D: TRBD1
V: TRBV24-1
CDR3: CATSDPDRVYGYTF
DNA: TGTGCCACCAGTGATCCCGACAGGGTCTATGGCTACACCTTC

J: TRBJ2-7
size: few
D: -
V: TRBV5-1
CDR3: CASSFGQAYEQYF
DNA: TGCGCCAGCAGCTTTGGGCAGGCCTACGAGCAGTACTTC

J: TRBJ1-6
size: -
D: -
V: TRBV20-1
CDR3: CSASVGRDSYNSPLHF
DNA: TGCAGTGCTAGTGTGGGTCGTGACTCCTATAATTCACCCCTTCACTTT

J: TRBJ2-1
size: -
D: -
V: TRBV20-1
CDR3: CSGWAYNEQFF
DNA: TGCAGCGGGTGGGCTTACAATGAGCAGTTCTTC

J: TRBJ1-5
size: few
D: -
V: TRBV27
CDR3: CASTPLGAGNQPQHF
DNA: TGTGCCAGCACCCCCCTAGGGGCAGGGAATCAGCCCCAGCATTTT

J: TRBJ1-4
size: once
D: -
V: TRBV2
CDR3: CASSERGNEKLFF
DNA: TGTGCCAGCAGTGAAAGGGGTAATGAAAAACTGTTTTTT